This TCR beta chain derives from a study of beta chain features in type 1 diabetes. CDR3 size: 12 residues. The germline V gene has CDR1 SGHAT and CDR2 FQNNGV. V lost 1 base, J lost 6 bases, and 5 bases lay in between. The investigators reverse transcribed all of the isolated RNA, so they sequenced expressed TCRB transcripts. Some clones are missing from TCRdb's copy, which holds only in-frame ones; the method was immunoSEQ multiplex PCR. Here the sample spans 400,000 to 550,000 clones, roughly an eighth being singletons. A sort by CD45RO/CCR7/CD25/CD127/CD95/CD27 yielded CD4+ naive, central memory, regulatory and stem cell-like memory cells.

The sequenced sample was naive CD4+ T cells from blood. The rearrangement uses TRBV11-2 and TRBJ2-3; D gene ambiguous. The receptor was derived from a woman under 30 in good health. The CDR3 region has the DNA TGTGCCAGCAGCTTAGCTGGGGATACGCAGTATTTT. Encoded protein: CASSLAGDTQYF.